This TCR beta chain appears in the sequencing data of a study of neurological immune-mediated disorders. Notes on the study in general: No expanded-clone CDR3 amino acid sequence recurred across subjects, suggesting private TCR-beta repertoires. In HTLV-1-associated myelopathy, TCR clonal expansion was greatest, whereas multiple sclerosis had the least, falling below healthy controls. On phylogenetic grouping, the repertoires of 18 of 34 multiple sclerosis patients fell within one related-CDR3 cluster, constituting a possible signature.

This clonotype was counted many times. Antigen unknown. Synthesis of cDNA was performed by 5'RACE using 10-nucleotide random UMIs. TCRdb ran MiXCR on the 5' RACE reads and lists one entry per CDR3 protein. The sample includes about 46,000 distinct CDR3 sequences, around 2% seen only once; the top ten take approximately 2.3%. The germline V gene encodes CDR1 SGHRS and CDR2 YFSETQ. Trimming stripped 1 base from V and 7 bases from J, with 18 bases between. CDR3 size: 16 residues. This receptor was taken from a woman aged 40-49 years with multiple sclerosis. Sample: PBMCs. The chain uses TRBV5-1 and TRBJ2-1; TRBD1 might be the D (6 bases). CDR3 DNA sequence: TGCGCCAGCAGCTTGCTAATGGCAGGGGCTGGGAATGAGCAGTTCTTC. Translation gives CASSLLMAGAGNEQFF.